This entry is about one T cell receptor beta chain. This sample stems from a study of cytomegalovirus exposure and HLA in healthy donors. As for the study in general: The approximately 120 validation repertoires, a later analysis reported, used the same platform as the 550 to 700 repertoires from the first cohort.

Profiling relied on immunoSEQ multiplex PCR, and the TCRdb table lists in-frame clones only, not all of them. Seen here are 150,000 to 200,000 clones, less than 90% observed once, and the top ten hold about 10%. The V segment lost 0 bases and the J segment 1 base; nucleotides outside the gene matches: 9. Germline values: CDR1 SGHRS, CDR2 YFSETQ. CDR3 length equals 17 residues. Sequenced sample: PBMCs. The clonotype originates from a man aged 30 to 45 in good health and CMV-seropositive. The gene calls are TRBV5-1 and TRBJ1-2; TRBD1 agrees at 7 bases. This CDR3 is CASSLEARGEFNYGYTF. Here the CDR3 DNA reads TGCGCCAGCAGCTTGGAGGCCAGGGGGGAATTTAACTATGGCTACACCTTC.